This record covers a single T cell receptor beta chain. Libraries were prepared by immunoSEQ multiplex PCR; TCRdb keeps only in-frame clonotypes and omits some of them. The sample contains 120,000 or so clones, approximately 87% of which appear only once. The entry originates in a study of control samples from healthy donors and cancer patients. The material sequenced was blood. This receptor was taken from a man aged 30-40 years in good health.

The CDR3 is CASSQDPGTEAFF. The CDR3 nucleotides read TGTGCCAGCAGCCAAGATCCAGGGACCGAAGCTTTCTTT. The V gene is TRBV3-1 (or the pseudogene TRBV3-2), the J gene TRBJ1-1, with a tentative D call TRBD1 (5 bases). The CDR3 spans 13 residues. Germline-derived CDR1 and CDR2 are LGHDT and YNNKEL (reference sequence). V was pared by 0 bases and J by 8 bases, with 10 bases between.